A selection of T cell receptor beta chains follows, all from one sample in a study of beta chain features in type 1 diabetes. Libraries were prepared by immunoSEQ multiplex PCR; TCRdb keeps only in-frame clonotypes and omits some of them. Counted here are roughly 340,000 clones, around an eighth occurring once; the ten biggest clones make up around 0.0099%. The specimen was naive CD4+ T cells from blood. These receptors all stem from a woman aged 18-35 years with type 1 diabetes. Each CDR3 is given with its conserved first and last residue. Each record gives: D gene, V gene, J gene, clone size, CDR3 DNA, CDR3 protein. A D gene is named only where the DNA matches it firmly. Not every row has a clone size; where given, it reads once, few, many or a size class.

>.|TRBV4-2|TRBJ2-3|.
TGTGCCAGCAGCCAAGAGCGGGCAGTAACAGATACGCAGTATTTT
CASSQERAVTDTQYF
>.|TRBV5-1|TRBJ2-5|once
TGCGCCAGCAGCTTGGAGGCGGAACAAGGGGGGACCCAGTACTTC
CASSLEAEQGGTQYF
>.|TRBV30|TRBJ2-5|few
TGTGCCTGGAGGGAAGGGGTCCAAGAGACCCAGTACTTC
CAWREGVQETQYF
>TRBD1|TRBV5-4|TRBJ1-1|.
TGTGCCAGCAGACGGACAGGGGGGGGCACTGAAGCTTTCTTT
CASRRTGGGTEAFF
>TRBD1|TRBV2|TRBJ2-7|.
TGTGCCAGGCAGACAGGGCCTCGCTCCTACGAGCAGTACTTC
CARQTGPRSYEQYF
>.|TRBV5-1|TRBJ2-3|.
TGCGCCAGCAGCTCCCCTCGGGGGTCGGATACGCAGTATTTT
CASSSPRGSDTQYF
>TRBD1|TRBV11-2|TRBJ1-2|few
TGTGCCAGCAGACTTGGGGACAGTAACTATGGCTACACCTTC
CASRLGDSNYGYTF
>.|TRBV4-3|TRBJ2-7|.
TGCGCCAGCAGCCAAGATAATGCAGGGGCGTCCTACGAGCAGTACTTC
CASSQDNAGASYEQYF
>.|TRBV9|TRBJ2-3|.
TGTGCCAGCAGCGTAGCCAGCGTAGATACGCAGTATTTT
CASSVASVDTQYF
>.|TRBV18|TRBJ2-5|.
TGTGCCAGCTCACCACTGGCCCGAGACAGACAAGAGACCCAGTACTTC
CASSPLARDRQETQYF
>TRBD2|TRBV6-6|TRBJ2-7|few
TGTGCCAGCAGTTCGGGACACGGGGGGGGAGGCTACGAGCAGTACTTC
CASSSGHGGGGYEQYF
>.|TRBV29-1|TRBJ2-3|few
TGCAGCGCGGAGGTCAGCACAGATACGCAGTATTTT
CSAEVSTDTQYF
>.|TRBV5-1|TRBJ2-1|.
TGCGCCAGCAGCTTGGACGCGTACAATGAGCAGTTCTTC
CASSLDAYNEQFF
>.|TRBV14|TRBJ2-7|few
TGTGCCAGCAGCCAAGCCAGAAGCTCCTACGAGCAGTACTTC
CASSQARSSYEQYF
>TRBD2|TRBV7-9|TRBJ2-3|.
TGTGCCAGCAGCATGGGACTAGCGGATCATGGGGATACGCAGTATTTT
CASSMGLADHGDTQYF
>TRBD2|TRBV7-2|TRBJ2-1|few
TGTGCCAGCAGCTTAGAAAGCGGGAGTGAGCAGTTCTTC
CASSLESGSEQFF
>.|TRBV7-2|TRBJ2-2|.
TGTGCCAGCAGATTTAGCGTAACCGGGGAGCTGTTTTTT
CASRFSVTGELFF
>.|TRBV14|TRBJ2-7|.
TGTGCCAGCAGCCAGGCCCACGAGCAGTACTTC
CASSQAHEQYF
>.|TRBV7-6|TRBJ2-3|.
TGTGCCAGCAGCTTACTGGCTCACTTCAGCGGGAGCACAGATACGCAGTATTTT
CASSLLAHFSGSTDTQYF
>.|TRBV25-1|TRBJ2-3|.
TGTGCCAGCAGGACAACTAGCACAGATACGCAGTATTTT
CASRTTSTDTQYF
>.|TRBV18|TRBJ1-1|few
TGTGCCAGCTCCCTACTGGACACTGAAGCTTTCTTT
CASSLLDTEAFF
>TRBD1|TRBV4-3|TRBJ2-1|.
TGCGCCAGCAGCCGTTTTGGACAGGGGAGGTACAATGAGCAGTTCTTC
CASSRFGQGRYNEQFF
>.|TRBV5-1|TRBJ2-3|few
TGCGCCAGCAGCGAGGACATCCGGGCTAGCACAGATACGCAGTATTTT
CASSEDIRASTDTQYF
>.|TRBV7-3|TRBJ2-1|.
TGTGCCAGCAGCTTAGTCAGCAATGAGCAGTTCTTC
CASSLVSNEQFF
>TRBD2|TRBV9|TRBJ2-3|.
TGTGCCAGCAGCGTAGTTCCCCTGCAACCACGACTAGCGGGGGATACGCAGTATTTT
CASSVVPLQPRLAGDTQYF
>TRBD1|TRBV5-1|TRBJ1-1|.
TGCGCCAGCAATCCGCTTGCAGGGGGCACTGAAGCTTTCTTT
CASNPLAGGTEAFF
>TRBD2|TRBV6-5|TRBJ2-7|.
TGTGCCAGCCAAAGAGGTAGCGGGACATACGAGCAGTACTTC
CASQRGSGTYEQYF
>TRBD1|TRBV5-4|TRBJ2-2|few
TGTGCCAGCAGCCAGGGACAGCGGAAGACGAACACCGGGGAGCTGTTTTTT
CASSQGQRKTNTGELFF
>TRBD1|TRBV11-2|TRBJ2-5|.
TGTGCCAGCAGCGGGACAGACCAAGAGACCCAGTACTTC
CASSGTDQETQYF
>TRBD1|TRBV7-2|TRBJ2-7|.
TGTGCCAGCAGCTTACTTAGTCGGACAGGGCTTAGCTACGAGCAGTACTTC
CASSLLSRTGLSYEQYF
>.|TRBV7-6|TRBJ1-1|.
TGTGCCAGCAGACCTACAGGGTCGAGCACTGAAGCTTTCTTT
CASRPTGSSTEAFF
>.|TRBV4-3|TRBJ1-1|.
TGCGCCAGCAGCCAAGACAGGATGAACACTGAAGCTTTCTTT
CASSQDRMNTEAFF
>.|TRBV30|TRBJ1-5|few
TGTGCCTGGAGTGTACGGACAGACAATCAGCCCCAGCATTTT
CAWSVRTDNQPQHF
>TRBD2|TRBV15|TRBJ2-1|few
TGTGCCACCAGCAGAGATTCTAGCGGAGCCTACAATGAGCAGTTCTTC
CATSRDSSGAYNEQFF
>TRBD2|TRBV4-2|TRBJ2-7|.
TGTGCCAGCAGCCAAGGGGGGACTAGCGGGAGTGTCTCCTACGAGCAGTACTTC
CASSQGGTSGSVSYEQYF
>.|TRBV2|TRBJ1-5|.
TGTGCCAGCACCGGGGGAAATCAGCCCCAGCATTTT
CASTGGNQPQHF
>TRBD2|TRBV15|TRBJ2-5|few
TGTGCCACCAGCAGGGCCGGGACTAGTTTGGAGACCCAGTACTTC
CATSRAGTSLETQYF
>TRBD1|TRBV9|TRBJ2-7|few
TGTGCCAGCAGCGCTCCCGGGACAGGGCAACACGAGCAGTACTTC
CASSAPGTGQHEQYF
>TRBD2|TRBV7-9|TRBJ2-3|few
TGTGCCAGCAGCTTACTCGGACTAGCGGGAGCGGATACGCAGTATTTT
CASSLLGLAGADTQYF
>TRBD1|TRBV2|TRBJ1-2|.
TGTGCCAGCAGTTCCCGGGACAGGGATGGCTACACCTTC
CASSSRDRDGYTF
>.|TRBV13|TRBJ1-6|few
TGTGCCAGTGCGTTGTTATACCGGAATTCACCCCTCCACTTT
CASALLYRNSPLHF
>TRBD2|TRBV4-1|TRBJ2-2|few
TGCGCCAGCAGCCTTGAAAGCGGGGCTAACACCGGGGAGCTGTTTTTT
CASSLESGANTGELFF